Listed here are 14 T cell receptor beta chains from one sample, sequenced in a study of blood T cell repertoires in COVID-19. Sequencing used immunoSEQ multiplex PCR; TCRdb keeps in-frame clones, though not all of them. The table has around 8,000 clones, roughly 86% seen once. The sequencing sample was made of peripheral blood. Source of these receptors: a woman aged 55-70 years with active COVID-19.

The genes are TRBV10-3 and TRBJ1-3, with a tentative D call TRBD1 (5 bases). Between the trimmed V and J ends, which lost 4 bases and 8 bases, there was a span of 12 bases. CDR1 and CDR2 from the germline V gene are ENHRY and SYGVKD. The CDR3 contains 13 residues. In DNA, the CDR3 is TGTGCCATCAGTGTAAGGTGGGGGGACACCATATATTTT. It is translated as CAISVRWGDTIYF.

The genes are TRBV28 and TRBJ1-1; possible D gene TRBD1, 5 bases. V was trimmed by 6 bases and J by 10 bases, leaving 12 bases between them. Germline V gives CDR1 MDHEN, CDR2 SYDVKM. This CDR3 has 11 amino acids. In DNA, the CDR3 is TGTGCCAGCAGACCCCTCGGGGGAGCTTTCTTT. Residues: CASRPLGGAFF.

V and J are TRBV28 and TRBJ1-5, with D uncertain. The CDR3 consists of 11 residues. In germline, CDR1 is MDHEN, CDR2 SYDVKM. Trimming removed 3 bases from V and 6 bases from J, with 3 bases in between. CDR3 nucleotides: TGTGCCAGCAGTTTCCGTCAGCCCCAGCATTTT. Protein product: CASSFRQPQHF.

The CDR3 sequence: CASSLTPGFNNEQFF. The CDR3, as DNA: TGTGCCAGCAGCTTAACCCCAGGGTTCAACAATGAGCAGTTCTTC. The chain combines TRBV11-2 with TRBJ2-1, with D possibly being TRBD1 (5 bases). The length of the CDR3 is 15 residues. Trimming removed 2 bases at V and 5 bases at J, with 13 bases between. Per the germline V gene, CDR1 is SGHAT and CDR2 is FQNNGV.

V is TRBV13 and J is TRBJ2-7; D not certain. CDR1 is PRHDT and CDR2 is FYEKMQ in the germline V gene (reference sequence). There are 14 residues in the CDR3. Deletions cut 1 base from V and 6 bases from J, with 13 bases between. The CDR3 DNA is TGTGCCAGCAGCTTAGCTCTAGAGATATCCGAGCAGTACTTC. Its translation is CASSLALEISEQYF.

This chain uses TRBV5-1 with TRBJ1-1, with 7 bases aligning to TRBD1. Germline trimming cut 4 bases from V and 0 bases from J; bases unmatched to any gene: 6. The CDR3 spans 15 residues. Per the germline V gene, CDR1 is SGHRS and CDR2 is YFSETQ. The CDR3 is CASSPGQTMNTEAFF. The CDR3 DNA follows: TGCGCCAGCAGCCCGGGACAGACAATGAACACTGAAGCTTTCTTT.

The chain has TRBV6-5 and TRBJ2-7; TRBD1 might be the D (5 bases). V shed 2 bases and J shed 4 bases, with 6 bases lying between them. CDR3 size: 12 residues. The germline V gene encodes CDR1 MNHEY and CDR2 SVGAGI. The DNA of the CDR3 is TGTGCCAGCAGTTACAAGGGGTACGAGCAGTACTTC. Encoded protein: CASSYKGYEQYF.

The chain is built from TRBV28 and TRBJ2-7; a possible D gene is TRBD2 (7 bases). Germline V gives CDR1 MDHEN, CDR2 SYDVKM. The CDR3 totals 13 residues. The V end was cut by 6 bases, the J end by 4 bases, with 13 bases between. The CDR3 here is CASRRGGVYEQYF. Here the CDR3 DNA reads TGTGCCAGCAGAAGAGGGGGGGTTTACGAGCAGTACTTC.

This clone was seen once. This sequence joins TRBV6-4 and TRBJ1-4; the D gene is possibly TRBD1 (6 bases). The CDR3 extends over 20 amino acids. V lost 2 bases and J 4 bases, leaving 26 bases between the germline ends. Germline lookup yields CDR1 MRHNA and CDR2 SNTAGT. DNA for the CDR3: TGTGCCAGCAGTGACATTCATAGGACAGTAGGATATGGCTTTAATGAAAAACTGTTTTTT. Encoded protein: CASSDIHRTVGYGFNEKLFF.

This rearrangement joins TRBV7-9 to TRBJ1-6; D is perhaps TRBD1 (6 bases). The V end was cut by 3 bases, the J end by 7 bases, with 10 bases between. The CDR3 spans 14 residues. The germline V gene has CDR1 SEHNR and CDR2 FQNEAQ (reference sequence). The CDR3 DNA reads TGTGCCAGCAGCTTGGGGGCCGGAAATTCACCCCTCCACTTT. This sequence encodes CASSLGAGNSPLHF.

This sequence joins TRBV18 and TRBJ2-7, with D unclear. Trimming took 2 bases from V and 5 from J, leaving 10 bases between them. Germline values: CDR1 KGHSH, CDR2 LQKENI. The CDR3 totals 13 residues. In DNA, the CDR3 is TGTGCCAGCTCACCAGGCGCAGGCCACGAGCAGTACTTC. This encodes CASSPGAGHEQYF. Variable domain in full (rest from reference TRBV18 and TRBJ2-7): NAGVMQNPRHLVRRRGQEARLRCSPMKGHSHVYWYRQLPEEGLKFMVYLQKENIIDESGMPKERFSAEFPKEGPSILRIQQVVRGDSAAYFCASSPGAGHEQYFGPGTRLTVT.

This clone has only one observation. The chain combines TRBV28 with TRBJ1-1; tentatively, D is TRBD1 (5 bases). The germline V gene has CDR1 MDHEN and CDR2 SYDVKM. The CDR3 spans 14 residues. V was clipped by 1 base and J by 10 bases, with 16 bases between them. In DNA, the CDR3 is TGTGCCAGCAGTTTATCCCAGACGGGGGGTATAGCTTTCTTT. Its protein is CASSLSQTGGIAFF.

The chain carries TRBV30 and TRBJ1-2; a possible D gene is TRBD1 (5 bases). CDR1 and CDR2 from the germline V gene are GTSNPN and SVGIG (reference sequence). The CDR3 sequence is 12 residues long. Between the trimmed V and J ends, which lost 3 bases and 3 bases, there was a span of 8 bases. In DNA, the CDR3 is TGTGCCTGGAGGACAGACTACTATGGCTACACCTTC. Its translation is CAWRTDYYGYTF.

J is TRBJ2-7 and V is TRBV30; TRBD1 is a possible D gene (6 bases). The V end lost 5 bases, the J end lost 3 bases, and 20 bases lay between the germline ends. The CDR3 totals 15 residues. Germline loops: CDR1 GTSNPN, CDR2 SVGIG (reference sequence). CDR3 loop: CAWAGQSWGYYEQYF. The CDR3, as DNA: TGTGCCTGGGCCGGACAGTCCTGGGGCTACTACGAGCAGTACTTC.